Listed here is a single TCR beta chain. Its antigen remains unidentified. Trimming pared 4 bases from V and 4 bases from J, leaving 11 bases between. This CDR3 is 14 amino acids long. Germline assignment: CDR1 SGHTA and CDR2 FQGNSA. Single viable CD3+CD4+CD8-CD45RO+ cells were sorted as the memory CD4+ T cells. Profiling relied on immunoSEQ multiplex PCR, and the TCRdb table lists in-frame clones only, not all of them. The sample consists of roughly 48,000 clones, about 86% of them appearing once. These data originate in a study of memory CD4+ T cells and cytomegalovirus serostatus. Across the study: Healthy Belgian adult donors included nine or ten CMV-positive and 20 to 30 CMV-negative people. Overall study findings and caveats: The CMV-associated TCR signature appears largely within the CD4+ memory repertoire.

This chain uses TRBV7-2 with TRBJ2-1; no firm D call. Sequencing used memory CD4+ T cells from blood. The receptor was isolated from an adult in good health and CMV-seropositive. CDR3 DNA: TGTGCCAGCAGCTCGCCCCGTAGGTACAATGAGCAGTTCTTC. Translated: CASSSPRRYNEQFF. The full variable domain, its missing parts supplied by reference TRBV7-2 and TRBJ2-1, is GAGVSQSPSNKVTEKGKDVELRCDPISGHTALYWYRQSLGQGLEFLIYFQGNSAPDKSGLPSDRFSAERTGGSVSTLTIQRTQQEDSAVYLCASSSPRRYNEQFFGPGTRLTVL.